This TCR beta chain stems from a study of vaccination effects on CD4 cells after COVID-19. As regards this clone: Antigen specificity is unknown.

Ahead of sequencing, the ViraFEST assay grew antigen-specific CD4+ T cells using viral peptide pools. On roughly day 10 of culture, CD4+ T cells were separated out. Testing of the vaccine recipients showed negative nucleocapsid antibodies and no prior SARS-CoV-2 infection. Study-wide results and caveats: Late in the post-vaccination period, infection-induced and vaccine-induced clones underwent marked clonal contraction.

Germline V gives CDR1 SGHNT, CDR2 YYREEE (reference sequence). This CDR3 contains 14 residues. Trimming shortened V by 4 bases and J by 3 bases, and 13 bases separated the two germline ends. Clones were sequenced by immunoSEQ multiplex PCR, and TCRdb holds only the in-frame ones, with some missing. The data show 50,000 to 60,000 clones, around 68% seen once. Source: CD4+ T cells from PBMCs cultured with SARS-CoV-2 spike peptides, taken before COVID-19 vaccination. V usage is TRBV5-4 and J usage is TRBJ1-1; possible D gene TRBD1, 5 bases. The origin of this receptor is a human donor who received a COVID-19 vaccine. This chain's CDR3 is CASSLTVAHTEAFF. Written as DNA, the CDR3 is TGTGCCAGCAGCCTGACAGTCGCGCACACTGAAGCTTTCTTT.